The T cell receptor (beta chain) under discussion was sequenced for a study of blood T cell repertoires in COVID-19. In the study overall: COVID-19 samples collected from the United States, Italy and Spain covered acute and convalescent phases. In each case, the material was cDNA or gDNA derived from T cells, B-cell-depleted T cells, or PBMCs.

Per germline, CDR1 MNHNY and CDR2 SVGAGI (reference sequence). This CDR3 comprises 13 residues. Trimming cost V 4 bases and J 7 bases; bases outside gene matches: 5. Original processing methods: Nucleated cell number was recorded as an estimate derived from reference gene primer amplification. Some clones are missing from TCRdb's copy, which holds only in-frame ones; the method was immunoSEQ multiplex PCR. V and J calls and clone size are those listed in that table; D and trimming were worked out from the DNA. The sample gives 400,000 or so clones, around nine tenths of which show up once; 3% is in the top ten.

The TCR comes from a human donor in a cohort sampled during active COVID-19. This sequence joins TRBV6-6 and TRBJ1-2; 8 positions agree with TRBD1. The specimen sequenced was peripheral blood. The CDR3 reads CASSSRQGFGYTF. The DNA for the CDR3 is TGTGCCAGCAGTTCTAGACAGGGGTTTGGCTACACCTTC.